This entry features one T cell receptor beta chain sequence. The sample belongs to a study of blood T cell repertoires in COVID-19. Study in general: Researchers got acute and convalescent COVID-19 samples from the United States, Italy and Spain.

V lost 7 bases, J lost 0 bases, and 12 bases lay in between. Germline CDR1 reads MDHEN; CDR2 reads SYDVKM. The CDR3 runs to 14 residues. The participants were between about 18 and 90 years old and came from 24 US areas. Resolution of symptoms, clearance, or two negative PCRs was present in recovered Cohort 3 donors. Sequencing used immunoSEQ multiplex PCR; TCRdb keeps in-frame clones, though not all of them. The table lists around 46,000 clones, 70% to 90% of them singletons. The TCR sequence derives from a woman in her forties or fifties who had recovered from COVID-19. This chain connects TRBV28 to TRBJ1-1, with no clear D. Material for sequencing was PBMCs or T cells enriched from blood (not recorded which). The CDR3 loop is CASKLAALNTEAFF. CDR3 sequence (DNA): TGTGCCAGCAAGCTTGCAGCGTTGAACACTGAAGCTTTCTTT.